What follows is one T cell receptor (beta chain) and its context. CDR1 MNHEY and CDR2 SVGAGI come from the germline V gene. This CDR3 region has 14 residues. Trimming took 6 bases from V and 7 from J, leaving 15 bases between them. This sample was included in a study of T cell responses to AZD1222 COVID-19 vaccine. Profiled with immunoSEQ multiplex PCR; TCRdb holds only in-frame clones, not every one. The table includes 180,000 or so clones, approximately 94% detected once. The gene calls are TRBV6-5 and TRBJ1-4; D gene ambiguous. The material sequenced was peripheral blood, taken on day 0 of AZD1222 vaccination. This TCR came from an adult in good health. CDR3 DNA sequence: TGTGCCAGCAGCTCAAGGGAGGGCGGTGAAAAACTGTTTTTT. Its protein product is CASSSREGGEKLFF.